This TCR beta chain was retrieved from a study of T-cell reconstitution after alpha-beta-depleted transplantation in children (dated by TCRdb to 2015 to 2016). For the study in its entirety: Using TCR repertoire profiling, the study quantitatively followed how T-cell immune reconstitution unfolded in children after TCRalphabeta/CD19-depleted allogeneic hematopoietic cell transplantation.

CDR1 and CDR2 (SGHVS, FQNEAQ) derive from the germline V gene. Deletion took 5 bases off V and 3 bases off J, with a span of 16 bases between the germline ends. The CDR3, cysteine through phenylalanine, is 16 amino acids long. Of all the DNA, just the CDR3 is kept, 48 bases in frame from base 1. Library construction relied on PCR. The listed sequencing device is Illumina HiSeq 2500. To normalize quantification of the TCRbeta repertoire, the TCR libraries were built with molecular barcoding that relied on unique molecular identifiers. The public reads were run again by TCRdb, first through fastp at Q25 and then through MiXCR, and only productive beta chains were kept. Every CDR3 protein is listed once, alongside the most common genes and DNA of its rows. The sample table records about 500,000 distinct CDR3 sequences; roughly 33% of these occur just once. Of the sample, 2% to 3% falls within the top ten clones.

This clonotype was detected once. Its antigen is still unknown. There are no base qualities to consult, and no much larger clone falls within one base. This specimen was PBMCs from the stem cell graft donor, taken from the stem cell graft. The clonotype was recovered from a human donor who donated a stem cell graft to a child with aplastic anemia. The rearranged chain carries TRBV7-8 and TRBJ2-2, with the D segment possibly TRBD1 or TRBD2, each aligning over 7 bases. Here the CDR3 is given as CASSPQGGGHTGELFF. The nucleotide sequence is TGTGCCAGCAGCCCTCAGGGGGGAGGGCACACCGGGGAGCTGTTTTTT. Beyond the CDR3, the reference TRBV7-8 and TRBJ2-2 genes provide the residues; the full variable domain reads: GAGVSQSPRYKVAKRGQDVALRCDPISGHVSLFWYQQALGQGPEFLTYFQNEAQLDKSGLPSDRFFAERPEGSVSTLKIQRTQQEDSAVYLCASSPQGGGHTGELFFGEGSRLTVL.